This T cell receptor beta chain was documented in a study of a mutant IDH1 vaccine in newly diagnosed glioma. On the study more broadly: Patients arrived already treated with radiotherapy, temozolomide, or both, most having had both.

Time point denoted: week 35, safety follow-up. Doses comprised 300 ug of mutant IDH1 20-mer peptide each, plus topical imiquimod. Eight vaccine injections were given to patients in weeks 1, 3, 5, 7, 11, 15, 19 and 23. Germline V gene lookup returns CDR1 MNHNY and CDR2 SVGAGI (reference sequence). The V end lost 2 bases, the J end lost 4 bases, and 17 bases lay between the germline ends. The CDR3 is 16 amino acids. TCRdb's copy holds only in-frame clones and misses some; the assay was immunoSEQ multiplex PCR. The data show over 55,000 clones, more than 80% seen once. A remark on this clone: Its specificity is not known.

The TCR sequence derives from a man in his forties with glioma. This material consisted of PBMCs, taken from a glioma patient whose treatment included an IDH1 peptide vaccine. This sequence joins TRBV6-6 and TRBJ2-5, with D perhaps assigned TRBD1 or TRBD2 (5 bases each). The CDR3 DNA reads TGTGCCAGCAGTTACGGTGTGCCAGGGAGTGGAGAGACCCAGTACTTC. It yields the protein CASSYGVPGSGETQYF.